In this sample, the clone carrying this T cell receptor (beta chain) turned up a few times. Individual cDNA molecules each received unique molecular identifiers attached to them. MiXCR, applied by TCRdb to the 5' RACE reads, yields one record per CDR3 protein. The sample includes fewer than 120,000 distinct CDR3 sequences, roughly 12% of them seen just once. The sample is drawn from a study of early T cells in non-severe SARS-CoV-2 infection. Here the sequenced sample was whole blood, taken at baseline. This TCR derives from an adult who was a healthcare worker with PCR-confirmed SARS-CoV-2 infection or an uninfected control (not recorded which).

CDR3 DNA: TGTGCCAGCAGCTTCAGCTCGCAAGAGACCCAGTACTTC. Its translation is CASSFSSQETQYF. The chain is built from TRBV7-9 and TRBJ2-5; D call uncertain. V was clipped by 3 bases and J by 2 bases, with 7 bases between them. The CDR3 has 13 amino acids. Germline lookup yields CDR1 SEHNR and CDR2 FQNEAQ (reference sequence).